These 6 T cell receptor beta chains came from one sample sequenced in a study of cytomegalovirus exposure and HLA in healthy donors. Primers: 60 Vbeta forward and 13 Jbeta reverse. Produced via immunoSEQ multiplex PCR; TCRdb's table is partial and in-frame only. This sample has some 150,000 clones; around 80% occur once, and the top ten carry about 5.2%. Sequenced sample: PBMCs. The receptors come from a young man in good health and CMV-seropositive.

This rearrangement joins TRBV5-6 to TRBJ2-7; 7 positions agree with TRBD2. Germline V CDR1 and CDR2: SGHDT, YYEEEE. The length of the CDR3 is 15 residues. V trimming: 2 bases; J trimming: 1 base; junction bases outside the gene matches: 6. The CDR3 loop is CASSLGLGISYEQYF. The DNA for the CDR3 is TGTGCCAGCAGCTTAGGACTAGGAATATCCTACGAGCAGTACTTC.

The gene calls are TRBV7-9 and TRBJ2-3; 11 nucleotides align to TRBD2. CDR1 is SEHNR, CDR2 FQNEAQ, per germline (reference sequence). V lost 3 bases, J lost 5 bases, and 7 bases stayed unmatched. CDR3 size: 16 residues. In nucleotides, the CDR3 is TGTGCCAGCAGCTTGGAACTAGCGGGAGACGGAGATACGCAGTATTTT. It codes for CASSLELAGDGDTQYF.

The chain carries TRBV11-2 and TRBJ2-2; TRBD1 is a possible D gene (6 bases). Per germline, CDR1 SGHAT and CDR2 FQNNGV. This CDR3 spans 15 amino acids. V lost 2 bases, J lost 2 bases, and 9 bases lay in between. CDR3 loop: CASSLRGKNTGELFF. The DNA of the CDR3 is TGTGCCAGCAGCTTAAGGGGGAAAAACACCGGGGAGCTGTTTTTT.

V gene TRBV6-1 combines with J gene TRBJ2-7; 12 bases are shared with TRBD2. CDR1 is MNHNS and CDR2 is SASEGT in the germline V gene. The CDR3 has 17 residues. Germline trimming cut 3 bases from V and 2 bases from J; bases unmatched to any gene: 8. DNA for the CDR3: TGTGCCAGCAGTGAGACTAGCGGGGGCACAATAACCTACGAGCAGTACTTC. Its protein product is CASSETSGGTITYEQYF.

The rearrangement joins TRBV9 to TRBJ2-2; 11 bases match TRBD1. V was clipped by 4 bases and J by 6 bases; unmatched bases: 5. The germline CDR1 and CDR2 sequences are SGDLS and YYNGEE. CDR3 size: 15 residues. CDR3: CASSRGQGAAGELFF. DNA of the CDR3: TGTGCCAGCAGCCGAGGACAGGGGGCAGCCGGGGAGCTGTTTTTT. Full variable domain (outside the CDR3, taken from reference TRBV9 and TRBJ2-2): DSGVTQTPKHLITATGQRVTLRCSPRSGDLSVYWYQQSLDQGLQFLIQYYNGEERAKGNILERFSAQQFPDLHSELNLSSLELGDSALYFCASSRGQGAAGELFFGEGSRLTVL.

In the case of this clone: The junction shows a germline mismatch at one end, possibly a read error. The gene calls are TRBV7-9 and TRBJ1-4; D is possibly TRBD1 (6 bases). CDR1 and CDR2 (germline): SEHNR, FQNEAQ (reference sequence). This CDR3 region has 15 residues. CDR3 protein: CSSSLDTQGNEKLFF. DNA of the CDR3: TGTTCCAGCAGCTTAGACACGCAGGGGAACGAAAAACTGTTTTTT.